This is a list of T cell receptor beta chains from one sample in a study of cytomegalovirus exposure and HLA in healthy donors. Measured with immunoSEQ multiplex PCR; TCRdb has only the in-frame clones, and not every one. Here the sample spans 250,000 to 300,000 clones, just over 85% being singletons. The specimen sequenced was PBMCs. All receptors derive from a woman aged 18-35 years in good health and CMV-seronegative. CDR3s include the opening cysteine and the closing phenylalanine or tryptophan.

TRBV5-8 | CASSLTGVGQPQHF
TRBV19 | CASTLSRGQSGRDYTF
TRBV28 | CASIPWASQNTEAFF
TRBV18 | CASSHGQGAGETQYF
TRBV30 | CAWAGTLPSEQYF
TRBV7-2 | CASSQTSVVSYNEQFF
TRBV27 | CASSLLGQGREQYF
TRBV30 | CAWSVGQGYEQYF
TRBV13 | CASAPSTGHNEQFF
TRBV5-1 | CASSLAFGEGTEAFF
TRBV18 | CASSPSGVEAFF
TRBV10-1 | CASSESTRASGSYEQYF
TRBV6-5 | CASSYSGASSGNTIYF
TRBV4-1 | CASSRLGQAGYTF
TRBV9 | CASSPRATGDTQYF
TRBV13 | CASSLGSGDVKLFF
TRBV27 | CASSPPGQINEKLFF
TRBV10-2 | CASSPYTGYNEQFF
TRBV11-2 | CASGPTGNNQPQHF
TRBV10-2 | CASRLGGQETQYF
TRBV19 | CASSITSGVREQYF
TRBV27 | CASSLGDRGLADTQYF
TRBV19 | CASSIELTQETQYF
TRBV30 | CAWRLTGREKLFF
TRBV6-1 | CASSVPGQGGQYF
TRBV5-1 | CASSPRTGTSTDTQYF
TRBV11-2 | CASSRPGQGLEKLFF
TRBV27 | CASSIRQGPGSYEQYF
TRBV6-5 | CASRQYQVGEQFF
TRBV11-3 | CASSGQMNTEAFF
TRBV6-4 | CASSQGVHSPLHF
TRBV29-1 | CSVEVTGDEQYF
TRBV2 | CASSRRGSGQETQYF
TRBV27 | CASSLSGGGNSPLHF
TRBV6-5 | CASSYGWGTSEQYF
TRBV6-1 | CASSDLQGAGGYTF
TRBV6-6 | CASSRGQADSPLHF
TRBV6-5 | CASSYRDTDYEQYF
TRBV29-1 | CSVQWVGDEQYF
TRBV9 | CASSPGTGGVSETQYF
TRBV18 | CASSPERGLDEQFF
TRBV19 | CASSFRLAGDYEQYF